These T cell receptor beta chains were read from a single sample in a study of cytomegalovirus exposure and HLA in healthy donors. Profiled with immunoSEQ multiplex PCR; TCRdb holds only in-frame clones, not every one. The sample lists some 120,000 clones, approximately 9.4% occurring once. Sample: PBMCs. These receptors all come from a man younger than 40 in good health and CMV-seronegative. Both conserved end residues are part of each CDR3. The D gene is left open where the match is weak. Clone size is shown for a subset of rows, as once, few, many or a class of expanded clone.

clone_size: -
d_call: -
j_call: TRBJ2-1
v_call: TRBV11-2
cdr3_aa: CASSSIRGANNEQFF
cdr3_nt: TGTGCCAGCAGCTCAATTCGGGGAGCGAACAATGAGCAGTTCTTC

clone_size: few
d_call: -
j_call: TRBJ1-1
v_call: TRBV28
cdr3_aa: CASSSFWSRRRNTEAFF
cdr3_nt: TGTGCCAGCAGCAGTTTTTGGTCTAGGCGGAGGAACACTGAAGCTTTCTTT

clone_size: few
d_call: TRBD2
j_call: TRBJ2-1
v_call: TRBV7-3
cdr3_aa: CASSLKLAGANEQFF
cdr3_nt: TGTGCCAGCAGCTTAAAACTAGCGGGAGCTAATGAGCAGTTCTTC

clone_size: few
d_call: TRBD1
j_call: TRBJ1-6
v_call: TRBV9
cdr3_aa: CASSVGQGNSPLHF
cdr3_nt: TGTGCCAGCAGCGTAGGACAGGGCAATTCACCCCTCCACTTT

clone_size: -
d_call: -
j_call: TRBJ1-5
v_call: TRBV19
cdr3_aa: CASSIDQGNPWQPQHF
cdr3_nt: TGTGCCAGTAGTATAGATCAGGGGAACCCTTGGCAGCCCCAGCATTTT

clone_size: -
d_call: -
j_call: TRBJ2-2
v_call: TRBV14
cdr3_aa: CASSHGQITGELFF
cdr3_nt: TGTGCCAGCAGCCATGGCCAGATCACCGGGGAGCTGTTTTTT

clone_size: few
d_call: TRBD1
j_call: TRBJ2-7
v_call: TRBV6-1
cdr3_aa: CASSEFGQGFYEQYF
cdr3_nt: TGTGCCAGCAGTGAATTTGGACAGGGGTTCTACGAGCAGTACTTC

clone_size: few
d_call: TRBD1
j_call: TRBJ1-4
v_call: TRBV11-2
cdr3_aa: CASSLSTGQGNEKLFF
cdr3_nt: TGTGCCAGCAGCTTATCGACGGGACAGGGGAATGAAAAACTGTTTTTT

clone_size: few
d_call: TRBD1
j_call: TRBJ1-2
v_call: TRBV6-5
cdr3_aa: CASSHRDRGIYGYTF
cdr3_nt: TGTGCCAGCAGTCACCGGGACAGGGGGATCTATGGCTACACCTTC

clone_size: few
d_call: -
j_call: TRBJ1-2
v_call: TRBV27
cdr3_aa: CASSLSSYGYTF
cdr3_nt: TGTGCCAGCAGTTTATCGAGCTATGGCTACACCTTC

clone_size: few
d_call: -
j_call: TRBJ2-1
v_call: TRBV28
cdr3_aa: CASSLGGRGDNEQFF
cdr3_nt: TGTGCCAGCAGTTTGGGTGGACGGGGTGACAATGAGCAGTTCTTC

clone_size: -
d_call: TRBD2
j_call: TRBJ2-7
v_call: TRBV5-1
cdr3_aa: CASSLERRTSGEQYF
cdr3_nt: TGCGCCAGCAGCTTGGAGCGGCGGACTAGCGGCGAGCAGTACTTC

clone_size: -
d_call: -
j_call: TRBJ1-6
v_call: TRBV13
cdr3_aa: CASSYTQQVPGGSPPHF
cdr3_nt: TGTGCCAGCAGCTATACCCAACAGGTTCCCGGGGGTTCACCCCCCCACTTT

clone_size: -
d_call: -
j_call: TRBJ1-1
v_call: TRBV25-1
cdr3_aa: CASSVGDTEAFF
cdr3_nt: TGTGCCAGCAGTGTAGGGGACACTGAAGCTTTCTTT

clone_size: -
d_call: TRBD2
j_call: TRBJ2-3
v_call: TRBV6-1
cdr3_aa: CASSEAPRELDTQYF
cdr3_nt: TGTGCCAGCAGTGAAGCGCCGCGGGAGTTGGATACGCAGTATTTT

clone_size: few
d_call: TRBD2
j_call: TRBJ2-1
v_call: TRBV10-3
cdr3_aa: CAISEREGDEQFF
cdr3_nt: TGTGCCATCAGTGAACGGGAGGGGGATGAGCAGTTCTTC

clone_size: -
d_call: TRBD2
j_call: TRBJ2-7
v_call: TRBV5-4
cdr3_aa: CASSQAGAYEQYF
cdr3_nt: TGTGCCAGCAGCCAAGCGGGAGCGTACGAGCAGTACTTC

clone_size: few
d_call: TRBD1
j_call: TRBJ1-4
v_call: TRBV6-1
cdr3_aa: CASSGTGSGEKLFF
cdr3_nt: TGTGCCAGCAGTGGGACAGGCTCAGGTGAAAAACTGTTTTTT

clone_size: -
d_call: TRBD1
j_call: TRBJ2-7
v_call: TRBV6-1
cdr3_aa: CASSEKTGGSYEQYF
cdr3_nt: TGTGCCAGCAGTGAAAAGACAGGGGGCTCCTACGAGCAGTACTTC

clone_size: few
d_call: TRBD2
j_call: TRBJ2-7
v_call: TRBV7-9
cdr3_aa: CASSFEWSGSYEQYF
cdr3_nt: TGTGCCAGCAGCTTTGAGTGGAGCGGGAGTTACGAGCAGTACTTC

clone_size: few
d_call: -
j_call: TRBJ1-3
v_call: TRBV7-9
cdr3_aa: CASSEGGIRVTGNTIYF
cdr3_nt: TGTGCCAGCAGCGAAGGAGGGATTAGGGTGACTGGAAACACCATATATTTT

clone_size: -
d_call: -
j_call: TRBJ2-2
v_call: TRBV9
cdr3_aa: CASSVMSGEGGELFF
cdr3_nt: TGTGCCAGCAGCGTTATGTCGGGAGAAGGCGGGGAGCTGTTTTTT

clone_size: few
d_call: TRBD1
j_call: TRBJ1-2
v_call: TRBV5-1
cdr3_aa: CASSRETGGDYGYTF
cdr3_nt: TGCGCCAGCAGCAGAGAAACAGGGGGCGACTATGGCTACACCTTC

clone_size: few
d_call: -
j_call: TRBJ1-4
v_call: TRBV30
cdr3_aa: CAWNGGTNEKLFF
cdr3_nt: TGTGCCTGGAACGGAGGGACTAATGAAAAACTGTTTTTT

clone_size: -
d_call: TRBD2
j_call: TRBJ2-7
v_call: TRBV5-6
cdr3_aa: CASSPRGSGALYEQYF
cdr3_nt: TGTGCCAGCAGCCCGCGGGGTAGCGGGGCGTTATACGAGCAGTACTTC

clone_size: few
d_call: -
j_call: TRBJ2-7
v_call: TRBV10-2
cdr3_aa: CASSEGQGSYEQYF
cdr3_nt: TGCGCCAGCAGTGAAGGGCAGGGCTCCTACGAGCAGTACTTC

clone_size: few
d_call: TRBD1
j_call: TRBJ1-5
v_call: TRBV7-3
cdr3_aa: CASSLNGLGPGTAYSNQPQHF
cdr3_nt: TGTGCCAGCAGCTTAAACGGCCTGGGACCCGGGACAGCTTATAGCAATCAGCCCCAGCATTTT

clone_size: -
d_call: TRBD1
j_call: TRBJ1-4
v_call: TRBV30
cdr3_aa: CAWIPLGRGRTNEKLFF
cdr3_nt: TGTGCCTGGATCCCTCTAGGCAGGGGGCGAACTAATGAAAAACTGTTTTTT

clone_size: -
d_call: TRBD1
j_call: TRBJ2-1
v_call: TRBV18
cdr3_aa: CASSLKQGAEQFF
cdr3_nt: TGTGCCAGCTCACTTAAACAGGGGGCCGAGCAGTTCTTC

clone_size: -
d_call: -
j_call: TRBJ2-7
v_call: TRBV2
cdr3_aa: CASSKQMRAAYEQYF
cdr3_nt: TGTGCCAGCAGCAAGCAAATGCGGGCAGCCTACGAGCAGTACTTC

clone_size: -
d_call: -
j_call: TRBJ2-7
v_call: TRBV7-7
cdr3_aa: CASSRGGVDEQYF
cdr3_nt: TGTGCTAGCAGCCGGGGCGGGGTTGACGAGCAGTACTTC

clone_size: -
d_call: TRBD1
j_call: TRBJ2-7
v_call: TRBV18
cdr3_aa: CASSKAWNRGLSYEQYF
cdr3_nt: TGTGCCAGCTCAAAGGCCTGGAACAGGGGATTAAGCTACGAGCAGTACTTC

clone_size: -
d_call: -
j_call: TRBJ2-7
v_call: TRBV29-1
cdr3_aa: CSARDTTYEQYF
cdr3_nt: TGCAGCGCCCGGGACACGACCTACGAGCAGTACTTC

clone_size: -
d_call: TRBD2
j_call: TRBJ2-3
v_call: TRBV9
cdr3_aa: CASSVAAGGSTDTQYF
cdr3_nt: TGTGCCAGCAGCGTAGCGGCGGGGGGGAGCACAGATACGCAGTATTTT

clone_size: few
d_call: TRBD1
j_call: TRBJ1-1
v_call: TRBV5-1
cdr3_aa: CASSLPSAGGDEAFF
cdr3_nt: TGCGCCAGCAGCTTGCCCTCTGCAGGGGGAGATGAAGCTTTCTTT

clone_size: few
d_call: TRBD1
j_call: TRBJ1-1
v_call: TRBV19
cdr3_aa: CASSPRGTANTEAFF
cdr3_nt: TGTGCCAGTAGTCCCCGGGGGACAGCCAACACTGAAGCTTTCTTT

clone_size: -
d_call: -
j_call: TRBJ2-1
v_call: TRBV19
cdr3_aa: CASSIASGSSYNEQFF
cdr3_nt: TGTGCCAGTAGTATAGCGTCTGGGAGCTCCTACAATGAGCAGTTCTTC

clone_size: few
d_call: TRBD2
j_call: TRBJ2-7
v_call: TRBV13
cdr3_aa: CASSFSGGPPYEQYF
cdr3_nt: TGTGCCAGCAGCTTTAGCGGGGGCCCCCCCTACGAGCAGTACTTC

clone_size: few
d_call: -
j_call: TRBJ2-5
v_call: TRBV5-1
cdr3_aa: CASGFPSGGVETQYF
cdr3_nt: TGCGCCAGCGGATTCCCCTCCGGGGGAGTGGAGACCCAGTACTTC